This T cell receptor beta chain was identified in a study of Tregs in tolerant kidney transplant recipients. After 6 days with irradiated graft donor PBMCs, CFSE-labeled recipient PBMCs were FACS-sorted. Germline loops: CDR1 SGHNT, CDR2 YYREEE (reference sequence). V lost 5 bases and J lost 4; bases outside the gene matches: 9. This CDR3 has 14 amino acids. As concerns this clone: Its specificity is unknown. The CDR3 is cut off 3 residues early in the read; its end comes from the germline J gene.

Clones were read by immunoSEQ multiplex PCR, and TCRdb kept only the in-frame ones, dropping some. This sample contains 2,600 or so clones. Material: CD8+ T cells from blood cultured with allogeneic cells, obtained before the transplant. This TCR was sampled from a human patient who received a combined kidney and bone marrow transplant. The rearrangement uses TRBV5-4 and TRBJ2-7; 7 bases are shared with TRBD1. The CDR3 DNA, read in part, is TGTGCCAGCAGGCCACAGGGGTCCCCTTACGAG. This encodes CASRPQGSPYE. The full CDR3 protein reads CASRPQGSPYEQYF. Full variable domain (outside the CDR3, taken from reference TRBV5-4 and TRBJ2-7): ETGVTQSPTHLIKTRGQQVTLRCSSQSGHNTVSWYQQALGQGPQFIFQYYREEENGRGNFPPRFSGLQFPNYSSELNVNALELDDSALYLCASRPQGSPYEQYFGPGTRLTVT.